Below, one T cell receptor (beta chain) is given with its context. Seattle cases were enrolled at active infection and followed longitudinally. The data originate from a study of blood T cell repertoires in COVID-19. As for the study in general: Whether acute or convalescent, the COVID-19 samples came from the United States, Italy and Spain.

J gave up 5 bases and V 4 bases, and 0 bases lay outside the gene matches. The germline gives CDR1 SQVTM, CDR2 ANQGSEA. The CDR3 totals 12 residues. The repertoire was sequenced with immunoSEQ multiplex PCR; TCRdb's copy has only in-frame clones and lacks some. The sample lists about 370,000 clones; 89% were seen once. The rearrangement links TRBV29-1 to TRBJ2-1; 9 bases are a match to TRBD1. The TCR sequence derives from a woman aged 25-40 years with COVID-19, enrolled during active disease. The sample consisted of peripheral blood. The DNA for the CDR3 is TGCAGCGTTGGGGACAGGGACAATGAGCAGTTCTTC. Translated, it gives CSVGDRDNEQFF.